This T cell receptor (beta chain) was sequenced in a study of T cell responses to AZD1222 COVID-19 vaccine. Findings and caveats of the study: Dominant at 160-218 and 743-854, vaccine-associated CD4 TCRs also spanned spike. Samples come after the peak T cell response, not at day 14.

Assay: immunoSEQ multiplex PCR; the TCRdb copy retains only in-frame clones and omits some. The sample has more than 100,000 clones, over 75% seen once. Turning to this clone: As yet, its antigen is unknown.

The ends were cut back, 10 bases at V and 7 bases at J, with 23 bases in the middle. This CDR3 is 14 amino acids long. V and J are TRBV5-3 and TRBJ1-2, with D unclear. TRBV5-3 is an ORF for which the function is uncertain. The receptor was derived from an adult in good health. The material sequenced was peripheral blood, taken on day 0 of AZD1222 vaccination. CDR3 loop: CARHFRGYRRGYTF. The CDR3 nucleotides read TGTGCCCGACATTTTCGGGGTTACCGGCGTGGCTACACCTTC.